This TCR beta chain is drawn from a study of blood T cell repertoires in COVID-19. The overall study: From the United States, Italy and Spain came samples of acute and convalescent COVID-19. From T cells, B-cell-depleted T cells, or PBMCs came the material, which was cDNA or gDNA.

Per the study methods: The assay estimated nucleated cells by amplifying reference gene primers. Measured with immunoSEQ multiplex PCR; TCRdb has only the in-frame clones, and not every one. Clone size and V and J calls were adopted from that table, with D and trimming inferred from the DNA. The sample lists 200,000 to 300,000 clones, around 80% occurring once. With V trimmed by 3 bases and J by 2 bases, 6 bases remained unmatched. Germline V gene lookup returns CDR1 MDHEN and CDR2 SYDVKM. The CDR3 length is 15 residues. Sequenced material: peripheral blood. This clonotype was obtained from a human donor in a cohort sampled during active COVID-19. The chain recombines TRBV28 with TRBJ2-7, with 8 bases that match TRBD1. As DNA, the CDR3 is TGTGCCAGCAGTTTGACAGGGGTAGGGACCTACGAGCAGTACTTC. This sequence encodes CASSLTGVGTYEQYF. The full variable domain, rest sourced from reference TRBV28 and TRBJ2-7, is DVKVTQSSRYLVKRTGEKVFLECVQDMDHENMFWYRQDPGLGLRLIYFSYDVKMKEKGDIPEGYSVSREKKERFSLILESASTNQTSMYLCASSLTGVGTYEQYFGPGTRLTVT.